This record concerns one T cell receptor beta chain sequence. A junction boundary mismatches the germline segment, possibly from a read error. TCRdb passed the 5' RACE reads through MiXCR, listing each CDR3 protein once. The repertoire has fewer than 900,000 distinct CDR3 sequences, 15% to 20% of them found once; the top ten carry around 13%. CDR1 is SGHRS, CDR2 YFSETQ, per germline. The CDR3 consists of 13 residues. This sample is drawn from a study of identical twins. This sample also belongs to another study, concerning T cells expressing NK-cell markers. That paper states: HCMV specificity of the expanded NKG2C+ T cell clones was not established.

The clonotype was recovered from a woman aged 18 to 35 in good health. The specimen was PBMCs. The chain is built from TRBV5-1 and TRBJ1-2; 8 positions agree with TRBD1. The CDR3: CASRLDRDYGYTF. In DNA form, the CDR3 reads TGCGCCAGCAGATTGGACAGGGACTATGGCTACACCTTC.